What follows are 10 T cell receptor beta chains derived from one specimen sequenced in a study of neoadjuvant nivolumab and ipilimumab in lung cancer (dated by TCRdb to 2020 to 2021). The time point label for this specimen denotes: at surgical resection after neoadjuvant nivolumab +/- ipilimumab. Libraries came from the immunoSEQ multiplex PCR assay. Here the immuneACCESS table is served through TCRdb, limited to in-frame sequences with V and J called. Missing clones are a known gap in these copies; in checked studies unresolved V genes cover under half, and the rest lacks a known reason. The sample records some 9,700 clones, around 77% of which are singletons. Around 7.2% of the sample is held by the ten biggest clonotypes. Sequences were derived from tumor tissue, sampled after neoadjuvant nivolumab, alone or with ipilimumab, at or shortly before surgery. These receptors originate from an adult with non-small cell lung cancer. Some clones in this sample may be carry-over from other donors' samples.

The gene calls are TRBV13 and TRBJ2-7, with D tentatively TRBD1 (6 bases). CDR3 length equals 12 residues. Germline lookup yields CDR1 PRHDT and CDR2 FYEKMQ (reference sequence). Trimming stripped 5 bases from V and 6 bases from J, with 11 bases between. CDR3 sequence: CASSLNRAEQYF. DNA of the CDR3: TGTGCCAGCAGCCTCAACAGGGCCGAGCAGTACTTC.

The V gene is TRBV6-5, the J gene TRBJ1-2; D is ambiguous. Germline V gene lookup returns CDR1 MNHEY and CDR2 SVGAGI. The ends were cut back, 5 bases at V and 4 bases at J, with 11 bases in the middle. CDR3 length: 13 residues. This CDR3 reads CASSTPAFYGYTF. The CDR3 DNA follows: TGTGCCAGCAGTACTCCGGCATTCTATGGCTACACCTTC.

The chain recombines TRBV30 with TRBJ2-3, with D unresolved. The CDR3 runs to 14 residues. Per the germline V gene, CDR1 is GTSNPN and CDR2 is SVGIG (reference sequence). Trimming took 3 bases from V and 4 from J, leaving 14 bases between them. Here the CDR3 reads CAWSSGLPPDTQYF. CDR3 sequence (DNA): TGTGCCTGGAGCTCCGGGTTACCCCCAGATACGCAGTATTTT.

V is TRBV29-1 and J is TRBJ1-5, with 7 bases identical to TRBD1. From germline, CDR1 is SQVTM and CDR2 ANQGSEA. V shed 7 bases, J shed 2 bases, and the junction held 8 bases outside the gene matches. The length of the CDR3 is 14 residues. DNA of the CDR3: TGCAGCGCCCGGACAGGTCCCGGCAATCAGCCCCAGCATTTT. Its translation: CSARTGPGNQPQHF.

V usage is TRBV4-1 and J usage is TRBJ1-1; D remains unclear. The CDR3 runs to 14 residues. V was cut by 1 base and J by 5 bases, with 11 bases left in between. Per germline, CDR1 MGHRA and CDR2 YSYEKL. The CDR3 loop reads CASSQVPRDTEAFF. The CDR3 DNA sequence: TGCGCCAGCAGCCAAGTACCGAGGGATACTGAAGCTTTCTTT.

By share of the sample, this clone is large. The rearrangement uses TRBV7-2 and TRBJ1-6, with D unclear. The V gene lost 5 bases and the J gene lost 5 bases, with 16 bases spanning the gap. Germline V gene data show CDR1 as SGHTA and CDR2 as FQGNSA. The CDR3 covers 16 residues. CDR3: CASSPSGTGDNSPLHF. The DNA for the CDR3 is TGTGCCAGCAGCCCATCGGGCACTGGGGATAATTCACCCCTCCACTTT.

This clone is termed medium-sized. The J gene is TRBJ2-4, the V gene TRBV10-3, with a possible D match to TRBD2 (5 bases). The CDR3 covers 15 residues. In germline, CDR1 is ENHRY, CDR2 SYGVKD. V was trimmed by 3 bases and J by 2 bases, leaving 11 bases between them. CDR3: CAISDSTGSKNIQYF. In DNA form, the CDR3 reads TGTGCCATCAGTGATTCTACGGGGTCCAAAAACATTCAGTACTTC.

This clone appeared a few times. The CDR3 DNA sequence: TGTGCCAGCAGGGTCGAGGGACTGGACTACGAGCAGTACTTC. Amino acids: CASRVEGLDYEQYF. V usage is TRBV2 and J usage is TRBJ2-7; D is possibly TRBD2 (6 bases). Germline CDR1 is SNHLY and CDR2 is FYNNEI. V lost 6 bases and J 3 bases, leaving 15 bases between the germline ends. This CDR3 comprises 14 residues.

The genes are TRBV5-1 and TRBJ1-1; the D is unclear. V dropped 8 bases and J dropped 3 bases, with 11 bases sitting between them. The CDR3 contains 12 residues. Germline CDR1 and CDR2: SGHRS and YFSETQ. The CDR3 sequence is CASGVGDTEAFF. The CDR3 DNA follows: TGCGCCAGTGGAGTGGGCGACACTGAAGCTTTCTTT.

The chain couples TRBV7-8 to TRBJ2-7, with TRBD1 matching 7 bases. The germline V gene has CDR1 SGHVS and CDR2 FQNEAQ. Losses at the gene ends were 1 base for V and 5 bases for J; bases not matched to a gene: 8. The CDR3 loop spans 15 amino acids. The CDR3 here is CASSLGTGSWHEQYF. The CDR3 DNA follows: TGTGCCAGCAGCTTAGGGACAGGATCCTGGCACGAGCAGTACTTC.